What follows are 24 T cell receptor beta chains derived from one specimen sequenced in a study of control samples from healthy donors and cancer patients. Repertoires were generated with immunoSEQ multiplex PCR, while TCRdb's copy carries only in-frame clones and drops some. The sample lists 130,000 to 150,000 clones; 80% to 90% were seen once. The source material was blood. The receptors here all came from a woman in her 30s in good health.

The chain joins TRBV5-6 to TRBJ1-2; 7 nucleotides agree with TRBD1. The CDR3 covers 14 residues. V lost 4 bases, J lost 4 bases, and 7 bases stayed unmatched. In germline, CDR1 is SGHDT, CDR2 YYEEEE. The DNA of the CDR3 is TGTGCCAGCAGCCGCCGGACAGGAAGCTATGGCTACACCTTC. It codes for CASSRRTGSYGYTF. The full variable domain, with the rest looked up from reference TRBV5-6 and TRBJ1-2, is DAGVTQSPTHLIKTRGQQVTLRCSPKSGHDTVSWYQQALGQGPQFIFQYYEEEERQRGNFPDRFSGHQFPNYSSELNVNALLLGDSALYLCASSRRTGSYGYTFGSGTRLTVV.

The chain has TRBV27 and TRBJ2-7; 7 nucleotides match TRBD2. Germline V CDR1 and CDR2: MNHEY, SMNVEV (reference sequence). V was pared by 6 bases and J by 0 bases, with 11 bases of the junction left unmatched. The CDR3 covers 16 residues. In DNA, the CDR3 is TGTGCCAGCAGCAACTGGGGGAGCGGGAACTCCTACGAGCAGTACTTC. Protein product: CASSNWGSGNSYEQYF.

The chain has TRBV27 and TRBJ2-7, with 7 bases aligning to TRBD1. This CDR3 comprises 15 residues. Unmatched junction bases numbered 7, after V lost 3 bases and J lost 2 bases. Looked up from germline, CDR1 is MNHEY and CDR2 is SMNVEV (reference sequence). CDR3 sequence reads: CASSFAPGQTYEQYF. CDR3 nucleotide sequence: TGTGCCAGCAGTTTCGCTCCGGGACAGACCTACGAGCAGTACTTC.

The V gene is TRBV19, the J gene TRBJ1-1, with 8 bases identical to TRBD1. Germline CDR1 LNHDA, CDR2 SQIVND (reference sequence). The CDR3 is 14 residues long. J gave up 4 bases and V 4 bases, and 5 bases lay outside the gene matches. In nucleotides, the CDR3 is TGTGCCAGTAGTAGACGGACAGGGAGCACTGAAGCTTTCTTT. This translates into CASSRRTGSTEAFF.

The V gene is TRBV19, the J gene TRBJ2-1; D might be TRBD1 (6 bases). This CDR3 comprises 13 residues. Germline V CDR1 and CDR2: LNHDA, SQIVND (reference sequence). The germline V and J ends were trimmed by 6 bases and 6 bases, with 12 bases remaining between them. The CDR3 loop is CASSHRAVNEQFF. The CDR3 coding sequence is TGTGCCAGTAGCCACAGGGCGGTCAATGAGCAGTTCTTC.

The chain couples TRBV19 to TRBJ1-3; D is uncertain. The V end was cut by 9 bases, the J end by 4 bases, with 19 bases between. Germline lookup yields CDR1 LNHDA and CDR2 SQIVND (reference sequence). This CDR3 is built from 15 residues. The CDR3 loop reads CASILDGNIGNTIYF. The CDR3 coding sequence is TGTGCCAGCATCCTGGACGGTAATATAGGAAACACCATATATTTT.

J is TRBJ2-7 and V is TRBV19; D is perhaps TRBD2 (5 bases). The CDR3 contains 14 residues. Germline loops: CDR1 LNHDA, CDR2 SQIVND (reference sequence). The germline V and J ends were trimmed by 3 bases and 7 bases, with 16 bases remaining between them. The CDR3 nucleotides read TGTGCCAGTAGTATCCCCGCCAATGGCGGGGAGCAGTACTTC. Its protein is CASSIPANGGEQYF.

The count of this clone is one. This sequence joins TRBV11-3 and TRBJ2-4, with a possible D match to TRBD1 (6 bases). CDR3 length: 14 residues. V shed 5 bases and J shed 3 bases, with 11 bases lying between them. Germline V gene sequence: CDR1 SGHNT, CDR2 YENEEA. CDR3 sequence: CASSQQGDKNIQYF. The CDR3 nucleotides are TGTGCCAGCAGCCAACAGGGAGACAAAAACATTCAGTACTTC.

The chain is built from TRBV5-1 and TRBJ2-1, with TRBD2 matching over 9 bases. Germline V gene data show CDR1 as SGHRS and CDR2 as YFSETQ. Trimming at V came to 0 bases and at J to 2 bases, leaving 3 bases not matched to a gene. The CDR3 has 16 residues. CDR3 amino acids: CASSLGLAVTYNEQFF. The CDR3 DNA reads TGCGCCAGCAGCTTGGGACTAGCGGTTACCTACAATGAGCAGTTCTTC. Full variable domain (rest looked up from reference TRBV5-1 and TRBJ2-1): KAGVTQTPRYLIKTRGQQVTLSCSPISGHRSVSWYQQTPGQGLQFLFEYFSETQRNKGNFPGRFSGRQFSNSRSEMNVSTLELGDSALYLCASSLGLAVTYNEQFFGPGTRLTVL.

The rearrangement links TRBV5-4 to TRBJ2-2; D gene ambiguous. CDR3 length: 14 residues. CDR1 and CDR2 (germline): SGHNT, YYREEE (reference sequence). The ends were cut back, 5 bases at V and 1 base at J, with 9 bases in the middle. This chain's CDR3 is CASSSGRNTGELFF. CDR3 sequence (DNA): TGTGCCAGCAGTTCCGGACGGAACACCGGGGAGCTGTTTTTT.

The chain has TRBV28 and TRBJ1-2; 8 positions agree with TRBD1. The CDR3 has 14 amino acids. After removal of 6 bases from V and 4 bases from J, the junction contained 7 bases not matched to a gene. Germline loops: CDR1 MDHEN, CDR2 SYDVKM. CDR3 loop: CASSIDRGSYGYTF. The DNA of the CDR3 is TGTGCCAGCAGCATCGACAGGGGCAGCTATGGCTACACCTTC.

The chain has TRBV6-1 and TRBJ1-4; a weak D match, TRBD1 (5 bases). The CDR3 totals 14 residues. V dropped 1 base and J dropped 10 bases, with 13 bases sitting between them. Germline V gives CDR1 MNHNS, CDR2 SASEGT. The CDR3 spells CASSEGQGGRKLFF. The CDR3 nucleotides are TGTGCCAGCAGTGAAGGTCAGGGAGGAAGAAAACTGTTTTTT.

The rearrangement links TRBV6-1 to TRBJ1-3, with a tentative D call TRBD1 (5 bases). The V gene's germline CDR1 is MNHNS and CDR2 SASEGT. V dropped 3 bases and J dropped 4 bases, with 10 bases sitting between them. The CDR3 loop spans 14 amino acids. CDR3 sequence reads: CASSEGREGNTIYF. CDR3 DNA: TGTGCCAGCAGTGAGGGCAGGGAGGGAAACACCATATATTTT.

The J gene is TRBJ2-5, the V gene TRBV20-1; D unclear. Germline V CDR1 and CDR2: DFQATT, SNEGSKA (reference sequence). This CDR3 spans 12 amino acids. V lost 3 bases, J lost 5 bases, and 10 bases lay in between. CDR3 coding DNA: TGCAGTGCTAGTTCCAGTCGGGAGACCCAGTACTTC. It is translated as CSASSSRETQYF.

The chain links TRBV5-1 to TRBJ2-5, with D perhaps TRBD1 (7 bases). The CDR3 covers 16 residues. Germline V lookup: CDR1 SGHRS, CDR2 YFSETQ. V was trimmed by 6 bases and J by 1 base, leaving 19 bases between them. The CDR3 loop is CASTGGQLQAQETQYF. The CDR3 coding sequence is TGCGCCAGCACAGGGGGGCAACTTCAAGCCCAAGAGACCCAGTACTTC.

The chain couples TRBV6-5 to TRBJ1-2; no definite D call. Germline V CDR1 and CDR2: MNHEY, SVGAGI. The length of the CDR3 is 14 residues. The V and J ends lost 5 bases and 4 bases respectively, with 14 bases between them. CDR3 amino acids: CASSPHVLAYGYTF. Here the CDR3 DNA reads TGTGCCAGCAGTCCACACGTTCTAGCCTATGGCTACACCTTC.

The gene calls are TRBV3-1 (or the pseudogene TRBV3-2) and TRBJ1-6; D ambiguous. The CDR3 is 16 residues long. Germline CDR1 LGHDT, CDR2 YNNKEL (reference sequence). Trimming took off 3 bases at V and 0 bases at J, with 9 bases between the two ends. The CDR3 region is CASSHRESSYNSPLHF. For the CDR3, the DNA is TGTGCCAGCAGCCATAGGGAGAGCTCCTATAATTCACCCCTCCACTTT.

The J gene is TRBJ2-7, the V gene TRBV21-1; the table gives TRBD1 as D, unverified against the DNA. TRBV21-1 corresponds to a pseudogene. The CDR3 consists of 16 residues. The CDR3 loop reads CASSKVGGRGLGEQYF. Here the CDR3 DNA reads TGTGCCAGCAGCAAAGTAGGCGGAAGGGGGTTGGGCGAGCAGTACTTC.

The genes are TRBV9 and TRBJ1-6, with a tentative D call TRBD1 (6 bases). Trimming pared 4 bases from V and 0 bases from J, leaving 14 bases between. There are 17 residues in the CDR3. Per germline, CDR1 SGDLS and CDR2 YYNGEE. CDR3 in amino acids: CASSSRDISSYNSPLHF. The CDR3 DNA reads as TGTGCCAGCAGCTCCCGGGACATCAGCTCCTATAATTCACCCCTCCACTTT.

The chain recombines TRBV11-2 with TRBJ1-2, with 8 bases that match TRBD1. The CDR3 extends over 14 amino acids. With 5 bases clipped from V and 5 bases from J, the junction kept 7 bases outside the gene matches. Germline V gives CDR1 SGHAT, CDR2 FQNNGV. DNA for the CDR3: TGTGCCAGCAGCGTCGGACAGGGCGGGTATGGCTACACCTTC. Translating it yields CASSVGQGGYGYTF.

This clone was seen just once. The rearrangement links TRBV30 to TRBJ1-1, with D maybe TRBD1 (5 bases). V lost 2 bases and J lost 4, with 17 bases in between. Per the germline V gene, CDR1 is GTSNPN and CDR2 is SVGIG (reference sequence). CDR3 size: 15 residues. The CDR3 sequence: CAWSSSWGLSTEAFF. Here the CDR3 DNA reads TGTGCCTGGAGTTCCAGTTGGGGACTGAGCACTGAAGCTTTCTTT.

V usage is TRBV4-2 and J usage is TRBJ2-7; 7 bases line up with TRBD2. CDR1 and CDR2 from the germline V gene are LGHNA and YNFKEQ. This CDR3 spans 14 amino acids. V was pared by 0 bases and J by 7 bases, with 6 bases of the junction left unmatched. This CDR3 is CASSQDLGGREQYF. CDR3 coding DNA: TGTGCCAGCAGCCAAGATTTGGGAGGGAGAGAGCAGTACTTC.

V and J are TRBV6-2 or TRBV6-3 and TRBJ2-7; D is unclear. Between the trimmed V and J ends, which lost 4 bases and 5 bases, there was a span of 6 bases. Per germline, CDR1 MNHEY and CDR2 SVGEGT. This CDR3 contains 11 residues. The CDR3 DNA is TGTGCCAGCAGTTTGGGTAACGAGCAGTACTTC. It translates to CASSLGNEQYF.

V usage is TRBV18 and J usage is TRBJ1-5; 7 nucleotides line up with TRBD1. Germline V gene data show CDR1 as KGHSH and CDR2 as LQKENI. The CDR3 contains 14 residues. V shed 6 bases and J 5 bases; nucleotides not matched to a gene: 7. Written as DNA, the CDR3 is TGTGCCAGCTCCTTTGCCGGGACAGATCAGCCCCAGCATTTT. Amino acids: CASSFAGTDQPQHF.